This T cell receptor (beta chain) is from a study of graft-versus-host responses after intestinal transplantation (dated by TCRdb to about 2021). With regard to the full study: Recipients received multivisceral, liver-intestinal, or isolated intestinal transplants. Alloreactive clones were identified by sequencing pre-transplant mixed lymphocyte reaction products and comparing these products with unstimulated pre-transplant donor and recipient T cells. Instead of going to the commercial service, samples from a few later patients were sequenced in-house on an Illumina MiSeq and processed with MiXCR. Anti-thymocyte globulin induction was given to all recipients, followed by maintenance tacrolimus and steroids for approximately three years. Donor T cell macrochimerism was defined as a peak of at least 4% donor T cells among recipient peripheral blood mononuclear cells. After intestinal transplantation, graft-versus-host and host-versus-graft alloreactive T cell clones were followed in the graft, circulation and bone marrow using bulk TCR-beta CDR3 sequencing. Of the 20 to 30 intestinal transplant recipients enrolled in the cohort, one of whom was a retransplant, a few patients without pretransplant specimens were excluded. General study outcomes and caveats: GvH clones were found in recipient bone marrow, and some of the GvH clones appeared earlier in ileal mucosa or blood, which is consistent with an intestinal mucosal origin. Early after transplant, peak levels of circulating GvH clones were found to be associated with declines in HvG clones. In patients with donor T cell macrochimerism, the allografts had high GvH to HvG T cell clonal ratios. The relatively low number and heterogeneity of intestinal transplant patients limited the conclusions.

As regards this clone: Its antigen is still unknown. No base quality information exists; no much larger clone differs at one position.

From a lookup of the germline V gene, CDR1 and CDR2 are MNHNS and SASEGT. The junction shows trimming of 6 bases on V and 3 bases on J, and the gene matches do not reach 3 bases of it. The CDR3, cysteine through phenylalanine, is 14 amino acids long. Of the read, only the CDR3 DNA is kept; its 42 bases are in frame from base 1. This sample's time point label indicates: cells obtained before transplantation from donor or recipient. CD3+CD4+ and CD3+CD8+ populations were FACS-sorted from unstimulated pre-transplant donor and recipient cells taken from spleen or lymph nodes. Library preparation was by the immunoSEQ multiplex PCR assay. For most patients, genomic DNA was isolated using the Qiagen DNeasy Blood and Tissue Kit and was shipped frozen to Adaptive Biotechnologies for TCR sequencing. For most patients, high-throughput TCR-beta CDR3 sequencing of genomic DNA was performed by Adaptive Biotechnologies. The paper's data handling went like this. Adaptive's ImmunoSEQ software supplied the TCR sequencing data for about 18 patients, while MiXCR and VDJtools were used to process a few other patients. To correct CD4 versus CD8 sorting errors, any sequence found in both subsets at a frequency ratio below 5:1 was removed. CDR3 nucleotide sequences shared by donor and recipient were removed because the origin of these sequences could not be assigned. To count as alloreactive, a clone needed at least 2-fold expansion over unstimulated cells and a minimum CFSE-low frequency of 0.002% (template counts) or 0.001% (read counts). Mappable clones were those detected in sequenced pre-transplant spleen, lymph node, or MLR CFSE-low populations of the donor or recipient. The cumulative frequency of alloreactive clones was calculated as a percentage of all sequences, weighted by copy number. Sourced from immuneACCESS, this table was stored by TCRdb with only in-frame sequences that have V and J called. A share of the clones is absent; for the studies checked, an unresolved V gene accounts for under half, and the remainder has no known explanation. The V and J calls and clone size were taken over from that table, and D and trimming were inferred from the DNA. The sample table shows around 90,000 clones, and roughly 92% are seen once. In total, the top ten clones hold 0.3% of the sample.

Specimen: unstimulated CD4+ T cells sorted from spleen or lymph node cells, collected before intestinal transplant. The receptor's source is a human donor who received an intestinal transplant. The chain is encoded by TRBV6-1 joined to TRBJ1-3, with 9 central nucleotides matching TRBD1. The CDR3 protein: CASSRDRVGNTIYF. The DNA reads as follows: TGTGCCAGCAGCCGGGACAGGGTTGGAAACACCATATATTTT.